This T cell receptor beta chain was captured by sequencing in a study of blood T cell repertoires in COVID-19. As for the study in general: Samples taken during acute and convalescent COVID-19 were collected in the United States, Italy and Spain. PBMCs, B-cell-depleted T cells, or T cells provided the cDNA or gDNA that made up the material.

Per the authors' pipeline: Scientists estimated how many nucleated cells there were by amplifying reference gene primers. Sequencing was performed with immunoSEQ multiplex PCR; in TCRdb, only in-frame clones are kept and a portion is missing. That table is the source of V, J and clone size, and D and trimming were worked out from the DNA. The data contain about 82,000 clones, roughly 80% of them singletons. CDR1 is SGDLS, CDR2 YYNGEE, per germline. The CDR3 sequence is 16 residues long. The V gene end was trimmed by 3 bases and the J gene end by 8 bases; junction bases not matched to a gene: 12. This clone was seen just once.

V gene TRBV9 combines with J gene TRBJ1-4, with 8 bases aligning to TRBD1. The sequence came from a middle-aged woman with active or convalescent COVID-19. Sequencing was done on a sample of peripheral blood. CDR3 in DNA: TGTGCCAGCAGCGCCGATACCGGGACAGGTGGGGAAAAACTGTTTTTT. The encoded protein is CASSADTGTGGEKLFF.